Following are 10 T cell receptor beta chains from one sample sequenced in a study of blood T cell repertoires in COVID-19. Generated by immunoSEQ multiplex PCR, the TCRdb table keeps only in-frame clones and is missing some. The table includes more than 85,000 clones, nearly 90% detected once. Sequencing was done on a sample of peripheral blood. The receptors were gathered from a human donor in a cohort sampled during active COVID-19.

CDR3 amino acids: CASSQEPAGGPNEQFF. CDR3 in DNA: TGCGCCAGCAGCCAAGAACCAGCGGGAGGGCCCAATGAGCAGTTCTTC. The chain recombines TRBV4-3 with TRBJ2-1; 10 nucleotides line up with TRBD2. Per the germline V gene, CDR1 is LGHNA and CDR2 is YSLEER. J was trimmed by 6 bases and V by 0 bases; bases with no gene match: 5. The length of the CDR3 is 16 residues.

This rearrangement joins TRBV28 to TRBJ2-5; 7 bases line up with TRBD2. CDR3 length: 14 residues. V was clipped by 5 bases and J by 5 bases; unmatched bases: 8. CDR1 and CDR2 (germline): MDHEN, SYDVKM. This CDR3 is CASSIAGVQETQYF. The CDR3 nucleotides read TGTGCCAGCAGTATAGCGGGCGTTCAGGAGACCCAGTACTTC.

V and J are TRBV28 and TRBJ2-1, with 8 positions matching TRBD2. This CDR3 has 13 residues. Trimming took 3 bases from V and 13 from J; bases not matched to a gene: 8. The germline V gene encodes CDR1 MDHEN and CDR2 SYDVKM. The CDR3: CASSLNGGGSQFF. DNA of the CDR3: TGTGCCAGCAGTTTGAATGGCGGGGGGTCCCAGTTCTTC.

The chain combines TRBV30 with TRBJ2-7; possible D gene TRBD2, 6 bases. The germline V and J ends were trimmed by 1 base and 7 bases, with 20 bases remaining between them. Germline lookup yields CDR1 GTSNPN and CDR2 SVGIG (reference sequence). The CDR3 has 15 residues. The CDR3 loop reads CAWSGGVPSYSEQYF. The CDR3 nucleotides read TGTGCCTGGAGTGGCGGGGTACCATCCTATAGTGAGCAGTACTTC.

The chain uses TRBV7-3 and TRBJ2-1; maybe TRBD2 (5 bases). Trimming cost V 1 base and J 8 bases, with 9 bases left between them. The CDR3 sequence is 13 residues long. Germline V gives CDR1 SGHTA, CDR2 FQGTGA. The CDR3 here is CASSLKGAHEQFF. CDR3 nucleotides: TGTGCCAGCAGCTTAAAGGGAGCCCATGAGCAGTTCTTC.

This sequence joins TRBV6-5 and TRBJ2-2; D not resolved. Germline CDR1 MNHEY, CDR2 SVGAGI. The CDR3 loop spans 13 amino acids. V was trimmed by 6 bases and J by 7 bases, leaving 12 bases between them. CDR3 protein: CASSRTHNGELFF. For the CDR3, the DNA is TGTGCCAGCAGCCGTACACATAACGGGGAGCTGTTTTTT.

The rearrangement links TRBV2 to TRBJ2-3; TRBD2 is a possible D gene (5 bases). The CDR3 runs to 13 residues. The germline gives CDR1 SNHLY, CDR2 FYNNEI. V gave up 7 bases and J gave up 4 bases, with 12 bases separating them. This CDR3 is CASMGEGADTQYF. The CDR3 DNA follows: TGTGCCAGCATGGGAGAGGGCGCAGATACGCAGTATTTT.

This clone was seen more than once but under ten times. CDR3: CASSHEVALTQYSPLHF. CDR3 nucleotides: TGTGCCAGCAGCCATGAGGTGGCCCTGACCCAATATTCACCCCTCCACTTT. The chain uses TRBV3-1 (or the pseudogene TRBV3-2) and TRBJ1-6; D call uncertain. The germline gives CDR1 LGHDT, CDR2 YNNKEL (reference sequence). Trimming left V 3 bases short and J 8 bases short, with 20 bases between. The CDR3 runs 17 residues.

For this clone: A junction boundary mismatches the germline segment, possibly from a read error. This chain connects TRBV7-7 to TRBJ2-3, with 14 bases fitting TRBD2. CDR3 length: 15 amino acids. Germline assignment: CDR1 SSHAT and CDR2 FNYEAQ (reference sequence). CDR3 protein: CASSSGLAGADTQYF. Here the CDR3 DNA reads TGTGCTAGCAGCTCGGGACTAGCGGGAGCGGATACGCAGTATTTT. The complete variable domain, with remaining parts taken from reference TRBV7-7 and TRBJ2-3, reads GAGVSQSPRYKVTKRGQDVTLRCDPISSHATLYWYQQALGQGPEFLTYFNYEAQPDKSGLPSDRFSAERPEGSISTLTIQRTEQRDSAMYRCASSSGLAGADTQYFGPGTRLTVL.

The rearrangement links TRBV28 to TRBJ2-7, with TRBD2 matching over 9 bases. This CDR3 has 17 residues. With V trimmed by 3 bases and J by 0 bases, 9 bases remained unmatched. The V gene's germline CDR1 is MDHEN and CDR2 SYDVKM. This CDR3 reads CASSFRLAGTVSYEQYF. CDR3 bases: TGTGCCAGCAGTTTCAGGCTAGCGGGAACCGTCTCCTACGAGCAGTACTTC.